The source of this T cell receptor beta chain is a study of cytomegalovirus exposure and HLA in healthy donors. Primers for the PCR totalled 60 Vbeta and 13 Jbeta. Only in-frame clones appear in the TCRdb table, and some are missing; sequencing was by immunoSEQ multiplex PCR. The sample holds more than 85,000 clones, around 77% seen once. Germline CDR1 and CDR2: LNHNV and YYDKDF (reference sequence). The CDR3 runs 15 residues. Trimming shortened V by 1 base and J by 3 bases, and 13 bases separated the two germline ends. The rearrangement uses TRBV15 and TRBJ2-7; maybe TRBD1 (6 bases). The origin of this receptor is a woman in her 40s in good health and CMV-seropositive. Sequences were obtained from PBMCs. CDR3 sequence reads: CATSRAGQQIYEQYF. As DNA, the CDR3 is TGTGCCACCAGCAGAGCAGGACAGCAGATCTACGAGCAGTACTTC.